These 6 T cell receptor beta chains were all obtained from the same sample, sequenced in a study of identical twins. TCRdb re-called the 5' RACE reads with MiXCR, one entry per CDR3 protein. This sample carries around 100,000 distinct CDR3 sequences, 5.9% of them seen once, and the ten largest clones take about 12%. The sample was memory T cells sorted from blood. These receptors originate from a woman in her fifties or sixties in good health.

This clonotype was picked up many times. The chain combines TRBV3-1 with TRBJ2-1; 8 nucleotides align to TRBD2. Germline CDR1 LGHDT, CDR2 YNNKEL (reference sequence). Trimming took 4 bases from V and 9 from J; bases not matched to a gene: 8. The CDR3 length is 14 residues. CDR3 sequence reads: CASSLERERREQFF. CDR3 nucleotide sequence: TGTGCCAGCAGCCTTGAGCGGGAGCGACGTGAGCAGTTCTTC.

This sequence joins TRBV20-1 and TRBJ1-5; a weak D match, TRBD1 (6 bases). V lost 1 base and J 1 base, leaving 14 bases between the germline ends. Germline V gene data show CDR1 as DFQATT and CDR2 as SNEGSKA (reference sequence). This CDR3 is built from 16 residues. The CDR3 DNA follows: TGCAGTGCTAGAGCCGACAGGATGAGAAGCAATCAGCCCCAGCATTTT. Translation gives CSARADRMRSNQPQHF.

This clonotype has a count of ten or more. CDR3 in amino acids: CSARGGPGGYTF. The DNA of the CDR3 is TGCAGTGCTAGAGGTGGACCAGGAGGCTACACCTTC. The chain carries TRBV20-1 and TRBJ1-2; D gene ambiguous. Germline values: CDR1 DFQATT, CDR2 SNEGSKA (reference sequence). The CDR3 consists of 12 residues. The V and J ends lost 1 base and 8 bases respectively, with 11 bases between them.

The chain combines TRBV11-2 with TRBJ1-2; 7 bases are a match to TRBD1. With 3 bases clipped from V and 13 bases from J, the junction kept 14 bases outside the gene matches. The CDR3 consists of 14 residues. CDR1 SGHAT and CDR2 FQNNGV come from the germline V gene. CDR3 nucleotides: TGTGCCAGCAGCTTGGACGGCGGACAGGCCAGTTCCACCTTC. Amino acid sequence: CASSLDGGQASSTF.

About this clonotype: A much larger clone is a single base away; this may be a read error. The chain combines TRBV4-1 with TRBJ1-2; TRBD1 aligns across 12 bases. The V gene's germline CDR1 is MGHRA and CDR2 YSYEKL. The CDR3 consists of 14 residues. The CDR3 bases are TGCGCCAGCAGCCAAACGGACGGGACAGGGGGCTACCCCTTC. Protein sequence: CASSQTDGTGGYPF.

This clonotype has at least ten counts. This chain's CDR3 is CSGTLLYQETQYF. CDR3 sequence (DNA): TGCAGCGGAACCCTATTGTACCAAGAGACCCAGTACTTC. This rearrangement joins TRBV29-1 to TRBJ2-5, with unresolved D. V shed 7 bases and J shed 0 bases, with 12 bases lying between them. Germline values: CDR1 SQVTM, CDR2 ANQGSEA. The length of the CDR3 is 13 residues.